The 32 T cell receptor beta chains presented below share a single source sample, sequenced in a study of shared clonotypes between healthy human individuals. The method was immunoSEQ multiplex PCR; TCRdb's version includes in-frame clones alone and lacks a portion of them. This sample has 2 million or so clones, with roughly 94% found just once. The specimen sequenced was naive CD4+ T cells sorted from blood. Subset described: CD45RA+ positively selected. The receptors derive from a man aged 18 to 30 in good health.

Details on this clone: A much larger clone is a single base away; this may be a read error. This chain joins TRBV9 and TRBJ2-7, with D possibly matching TRBD1 (6 bases). The CDR3 is 15 residues long. Germline V gene data show CDR1 as SGDLS and CDR2 as YYNGEE. CDR3 sequence: CASGVGPGETYEQYF. The CDR3 DNA follows: TGTGCCAGCGGCGTAGGCCCAGGGGAGACCTACGAGCAGTACTTC.

CDR3 in amino acids: CASSFREVGYGYTF. For the CDR3, the DNA is TGTGCCAGCAGTTTCAGGGAGGTCGGCTATGGCTACACCTTC. The V gene is TRBV27, the J gene TRBJ1-2, with a tentative D call TRBD1 (5 bases). In germline, CDR1 is MNHEY, CDR2 SMNVEV (reference sequence). There are 14 residues in the CDR3. V lost 3 bases and J lost 4, with 12 bases in between.

The sample holds many counts of this clone. The chain has TRBV28 and TRBJ1-2; D remains ambiguous. Germline V gene sequence: CDR1 MDHEN, CDR2 SYDVKM. V was trimmed by 4 bases and J by 6 bases, leaving 6 bases between them. The CDR3 contains 11 residues. CDR3 amino acids: CASSSVDGYTF. In DNA form, the CDR3 reads TGTGCCAGCAGTTCCGTGGATGGCTACACCTTC.

This clone came up once. The V and J genes are TRBV10-1 and TRBJ2-1, with a tentative D call TRBD2 (6 bases). The V gene's germline CDR1 is WNHNN and CDR2 SYGVQD (reference sequence). The CDR3 runs 11 residues. The V gene lost 5 bases and the J gene lost 15 bases, with 14 bases spanning the gap. CDR3 nucleotide sequence: TGCGCCAGCAGTCTTGGCCTAGCGTTGTTCTTC. This sequence encodes CASSLGLALFF.

This chain connects TRBV11-3 to TRBJ2-2, with D maybe TRBD1 (6 bases). V dropped 1 base and J dropped 5 bases, with 14 bases sitting between them. The CDR3 extends over 16 amino acids. CDR1 is SGHNT and CDR2 is YENEEA in the germline V gene. The CDR3 loop is CASSLVAGVTTGELFF. The CDR3 DNA reads as TGTGCCAGCAGCTTAGTCGCAGGGGTAACGACCGGGGAGCTGTTTTTT. Variable domain in full (rest from reference TRBV11-3 and TRBJ2-2): EAGVVQSPRYKIIEKKQPVAFWCNPISGHNTLYWYLQNLGQGPELLIRYENEEAVDDSQLPKDRFSAERLKGVDSTLKIQPAELGDSAVYLCASSLVAGVTTGELFFGEGSRLTVL.

The chain carries TRBV19 and TRBJ2-2; 9 positions match TRBD1. The CDR3 covers 15 residues. After removal of 3 bases from V and 6 bases from J, the junction contained 5 bases not matched to a gene. The germline V gene encodes CDR1 LNHDA and CDR2 SQIVND (reference sequence). CDR3 sequence (DNA): TGTGCCAGTAGTATCGGGACAGGGAGGCCCGGGGAGCTGTTTTTT. Its protein is CASSIGTGRPGELFF.

The chain is built from TRBV7-2 and TRBJ2-7, with D possibly being TRBD2 (6 bases). Trimming took off 2 bases at V and 2 bases at J, with 16 bases between the two ends. This CDR3 region has 16 residues. CDR1 SGHTA and CDR2 FQGNSA come from the germline V gene. The CDR3 here is CASSLRSAGLTYEQYF. DNA of the CDR3: TGTGCCAGCAGCTTAAGGTCGGCGGGACTTACCTACGAGCAGTACTTC.

The chain links TRBV7-2 to TRBJ2-3, with 8 bases that match TRBD1. This CDR3 comprises 14 residues. J lost 6 bases, V lost 6 bases, and 8 bases had no gene match. Germline V gene lookup returns CDR1 SGHTA and CDR2 FQGNSA. CDR3 bases: TGTGCCAGCAGTCCCGGACAGGGTAGGGATACGCAGTATTTT. As protein: CASSPGQGRDTQYF.

The CDR3 loop reads CASSPTGGASGYTF. CDR3 in DNA: TGTGCCAGCAGTCCGACAGGTGGGGCCTCTGGCTACACCTTC. V usage is TRBV6-4 and J usage is TRBJ1-2; D might be TRBD1 (6 bases). CDR3 length: 14 residues. Germline CDR1 reads MRHNA; CDR2 reads SNTAGT. V lost 5 bases to trimming and J lost 7 bases, with 17 bases between them.

The gene calls are TRBV10-3 and TRBJ1-2; 9 bases fit TRBD1. V gave up 6 bases and J gave up 6 bases; unmatched junction bases: 11. Germline assignment: CDR1 ENHRY and CDR2 SYGVKD. The CDR3 is 15 amino acids. CDR3 bases: TGTGCCATCAGGAGGGGGACAGGGAGGCAGGATGGCTACACCTTC. It encodes CAIRRGTGRQDGYTF.

The chain combines TRBV28 with TRBJ2-5; 13 bases align to TRBD2. Per the germline V gene, CDR1 is MDHEN and CDR2 is SYDVKM. The CDR3 covers 16 residues. V was pared by 3 bases and J by 3 bases, with 4 bases of the junction left unmatched. Here the CDR3 reads CASSLTSGGMKETQYF. For the CDR3, the DNA is TGTGCCAGCAGTTTGACTAGCGGGGGGATGAAAGAGACCCAGTACTTC.

The gene calls are TRBV7-2 and TRBJ2-7, with D unclear. V lost 5 bases, J lost 2 bases, and 10 bases lay in between. Germline V lookup: CDR1 SGHTA, CDR2 FQGNSA. The CDR3 is 13 amino acids. The CDR3 sequence is CASSDRPTYEQYF. CDR3 DNA sequence: TGTGCCAGCAGCGATCGGCCAACCTACGAGCAGTACTTC.

On this clone itself: The sample holds other DNA sequences that translate to the same CDR3. V usage is TRBV6-5 and J usage is TRBJ2-7; TRBD2 agrees at 11 bases. The V gene's germline CDR1 is MNHEY and CDR2 SVGAGI. Germline trimming cut 0 bases from V and 2 bases from J; bases unmatched to any gene: 3. The CDR3 totals 16 residues. The CDR3 spells CASSYSTSGGTYEQYF. The CDR3 coding sequence is TGTGCCAGCAGTTACTCAACTAGCGGGGGTACCTACGAGCAGTACTTC.

This chain uses TRBV4-1 with TRBJ1-6; 9 bases agree with TRBD1. The germline gives CDR1 MGHRA, CDR2 YSYEKL. CDR3 length: 15 residues. Trimming took 0 bases from V and 9 from J; bases not matched to a gene: 3. The CDR3 loop is CASSQEDRGSSPLHF. The CDR3 DNA reads TGCGCCAGCAGCCAAGAAGACAGGGGGAGTTCACCCCTCCACTTT.

The chain is built from TRBV30 and TRBJ2-5, with 12 nucleotides matching TRBD2. With 6 bases clipped from V and 4 bases from J, the junction kept 12 bases outside the gene matches. Germline V CDR1 and CDR2: GTSNPN, SVGIG (reference sequence). The CDR3 has 16 residues. The CDR3, as DNA: TGTGCCTGTACGAAACTAGCGGGAGGTCTGAGAGAGACCCAGTACTTC. It specifies CACTKLAGGLRETQYF.

This rearrangement joins TRBV6-6 to TRBJ1-6, with no clear D. V was pared by 4 bases and J by 5 bases, with 9 bases between. Germline values: CDR1 MNHNY, CDR2 SVGAGI (reference sequence). This CDR3 contains 14 residues. The CDR3 DNA is TGTGCCAGCAGTTCTTGGCCGAATAATTCACCCCTCCACTTT. Encoded protein: CASSSWPNNSPLHF.

The genes are TRBV5-4 and TRBJ2-2, with 10 bases aligning to TRBD1. The CDR3 is 15 residues long. CDR1 SGHNT and CDR2 YYREEE come from the germline V gene (reference sequence). Trimming at V came to 5 bases and at J to 4 bases, leaving 5 bases not matched to a gene. The CDR3: CASSSGQGVTGELFF. CDR3 coding DNA: TGTGCCAGCAGTTCCGGACAGGGGGTCACCGGGGAGCTGTTTTTT.

In the case of this clone: Other DNA sequences of this sample code for an identical CDR3. The genes are TRBV6-5 and TRBJ2-1, with D unclear. V lost 0 bases, J lost 7 bases, and 10 bases lay in between. The length of the CDR3 is 14 residues. Germline V gives CDR1 MNHEY, CDR2 SVGAGI. CDR3 sequence: CASSYSTGLNEQFF. The CDR3, as DNA: TGTGCCAGCAGTTACTCGACTGGGTTAAATGAGCAGTTCTTC.

The chain is built from TRBV5-8 and TRBJ1-3, with D hard to call. From germline, CDR1 is SGHTS and CDR2 YDEGEE. This CDR3 has 15 amino acids. Trimming took 0 bases from V and 0 from J, leaving 7 bases between them. The CDR3 loop is CASSLGQSSGNTIYF. As DNA, the CDR3 is TGTGCCAGCAGCTTGGGCCAGAGCTCTGGAAACACCATATATTTT.

The chain couples TRBV30 to TRBJ1-2; D is perhaps TRBD1 (5 bases). This CDR3 has 17 residues. In germline, CDR1 is GTSNPN, CDR2 SVGIG (reference sequence). The ends were cut back, 2 bases at V and 5 bases at J, with 24 bases in the middle. CDR3 loop: CAWSRGGVRPGIYGYTF. The CDR3 DNA sequence: TGTGCCTGGAGTCGGGGGGGTGTGCGCCCGGGGATATATGGCTACACCTTC. Combining the CDR3 with reference TRBV30 and TRBJ1-2 gives the whole variable domain SQTIHQWPATLVQPVGSPLSLECTVEGTSNPNLYWYRQAAGRGLQLLFYSVGIGQISSEVPQNLSASRPQDRQFILSSKKLLLSDSGFYLCAWSRGGVRPGIYGYTFGSGTRLTVV.

The chain uses TRBV2 and TRBJ2-3, with D possibly being TRBD1 or TRBD2 (6 bases each). Germline V gene data show CDR1 as SNHLY and CDR2 as FYNNEI. This CDR3 comprises 16 residues. V lost 3 bases, J lost 1 base, and 14 bases lay in between. CDR3 DNA sequence: TGTGCCAGCAGTGAGATAGGGGGGACTGGCACAGATACGCAGTATTTT. It translates to CASSEIGGTGTDTQYF.

J is TRBJ2-7 and V is TRBV5-1; 10 bases align to TRBD2. In germline, CDR1 is SGHRS, CDR2 YFSETQ. The V segment lost 0 bases and the J segment 3 bases; nucleotides outside the gene matches: 3. The CDR3 extends over 15 amino acids. The CDR3 DNA reads TGCGCCAGCAGCTTGGATACTAGCGGGGTCTACGAGCAGTACTTC. Its protein is CASSLDTSGVYEQYF.

Of note for this clone: The same CDR3 can be traced to other DNA sequences in this sample. The V call is TRBV18, the J call TRBJ2-5; D unresolved. Germline values: CDR1 KGHSH, CDR2 LQKENI. The CDR3 runs 12 residues. V lost 2 bases, J lost 4 bases, and 5 bases lay in between. As DNA, the CDR3 is TGTGCCAGCTCACCAATGGGAGAGACCCAGTACTTC. Protein product: CASSPMGETQYF.

The genes are TRBV6-1 and TRBJ2-5; D perhaps matches TRBD2 (7 bases). The V gene lost 8 bases and the J gene lost 5 bases, with 15 bases spanning the gap. CDR3 length: 13 residues. Looked up from germline, CDR1 is MNHNS and CDR2 is SASEGT. DNA for the CDR3: TGTGCCAGCCTAGGGAGGGGGATGGAGACCCAGTACTTC. Amino acids: CASLGRGMETQYF.

The chain employs TRBV6-5 and TRBJ2-7; either TRBD1 or TRBD2 may fit D (5 bases each). Trimming took 5 bases from V and 2 from J, leaving 13 bases between them. The CDR3 is made up of 14 amino acids. Germline V CDR1 and CDR2: MNHEY, SVGAGI. The DNA for the CDR3 is TGTGCCAGCAGTCGGGACCCTTGGCCCTACGAGCAGTACTTC. Translating it yields CASSRDPWPYEQYF.

The chain links TRBV5-4 to TRBJ2-7, with TRBD2 matching over 14 bases. V shed 4 bases and J 7 bases; nucleotides not matched to a gene: 10. CDR1 is SGHNT, CDR2 YYREEE, per germline (reference sequence). This CDR3 is built from 16 residues. For the CDR3, the DNA is TGTGCCAGCAGCCCCCGACTAGCGGGAGGGCCGGAGGAGCAGTACTTC. Translating gives CASSPRLAGGPEEQYF.

The gene calls are TRBV28 and TRBJ1-6; 7 nucleotides align to TRBD1. The CDR3 runs to 14 residues. Germline trimming cut 5 bases from V and 8 bases from J; bases unmatched to any gene: 6. In germline, CDR1 is MDHEN, CDR2 SYDVKM. The CDR3 nucleotides are TGTGCCAGCAGTCTAAACAGGGGTTATTCACCCCTCCACTTT. It translates to CASSLNRGYSPLHF.

The CDR3 loop reads CASSPAGPGLGNEQFF. The CDR3 bases are TGTGCCAGCAGTCCAGCCGGACCGGGGCTAGGCAATGAGCAGTTCTTC. The V and J genes are TRBV27 and TRBJ2-1; D may correspond to TRBD1 or TRBD2 (5 bases each). Germline V gives CDR1 MNHEY, CDR2 SMNVEV (reference sequence). V was pared by 5 bases and J by 6 bases, with 20 bases between. The CDR3 covers 16 residues.

Note on this clone: The same CDR3 is also encoded by other DNA sequences in this sample. V usage is TRBV5-1 and J usage is TRBJ2-5; 7 nucleotides line up with TRBD2. Germline V lookup: CDR1 SGHRS, CDR2 YFSETQ. This CDR3 has 14 amino acids. V lost 4 bases, J lost 1 base, and 4 bases stayed unmatched. CDR3 DNA: TGCGCCAGCAGCCCGGGACTATCCCAAGAGACCCAGTACTTC. This encodes CASSPGLSQETQYF. Full variable domain (outside the CDR3, taken from reference TRBV5-1 and TRBJ2-5): KAGVTQTPRYLIKTRGQQVTLSCSPISGHRSVSWYQQTPGQGLQFLFEYFSETQRNKGNFPGRFSGRQFSNSRSEMNVSTLELGDSALYLCASSPGLSQETQYFGPGTRLLVL.

The sample holds one count of this clone. The chain combines TRBV6-5 with TRBJ2-5; TRBD1 is a possible D gene (6 bases). V lost 6 bases, J lost 9 bases, and 14 bases lay in between. The CDR3 length is 12 residues. Germline lookup yields CDR1 MNHEY and CDR2 SVGAGI. The CDR3: CASSPGAGAQYF. The CDR3 coding sequence is TGTGCCAGCAGCCCAGGGGCCGGGGCCCAGTACTTC.

This rearrangement joins TRBV5-1 to TRBJ2-4, with 11 bases lining up with TRBD1. CDR1 and CDR2 from the germline V gene are SGHRS and YFSETQ. CDR3 length: 16 amino acids. The ends lost 3 bases at V and 6 bases at J; junction bases unmatched: 8. The CDR3 DNA is TGCGCCAGCAGCTACCCCGGGACAGGGGGTGGAAACATTCAGTACTTC. Its translation: CASSYPGTGGGNIQYF. The whole variable domain, remainder taken from reference TRBV5-1 and TRBJ2-4, is KAGVTQTPRYLIKTRGQQVTLSCSPISGHRSVSWYQQTPGQGLQFLFEYFSETQRNKGNFPGRFSGRQFSNSRSEMNVSTLELGDSALYLCASSYPGTGGGNIQYFGAGTRLSVL.

On this clone: Other DNA sequences in the same sample also yield this CDR3. The chain carries TRBV29-1 and TRBJ1-1; D unresolved. V gave up 6 bases and J gave up 0 bases, with 11 bases separating them. Germline CDR1 is SQVTM and CDR2 is ANQGSEA. The CDR3 is made up of 13 amino acids. The CDR3 protein is CSVGGRLNTEAFF. DNA for the CDR3: TGCAGCGTGGGAGGACGGCTGAACACTGAAGCTTTCTTT.